The 25 T cell receptor beta chains reported below all come from one sample, sequenced in a study of T cells in localized non-small cell lung cancer. Produced via immunoSEQ multiplex PCR; TCRdb's table is partial and in-frame only. This sample has fewer than 45,000 clones; over 75% occur once, and the top ten carry roughly 17%. Sequenced material: peripheral blood, taken before any cancer treatment. The receptors were gathered from a male donor at least 60 years old with stage III squamous cell lung carcinoma.

In DNA form, the CDR3 reads TGTGCCAGCAGCTTTGGACGGGATAGAGAGTTCTTC. It yields the protein CASSFGRDREFF. The chain links TRBV11-2 to TRBJ2-1; D is possibly TRBD2 (5 bases). Germline V lookup: CDR1 SGHAT, CDR2 FQNNGV. V was shortened by 3 bases and J by 14 bases, with 14 bases between the two germline ends. The CDR3 runs 12 residues.

The rearrangement joins TRBV2 to TRBJ1-1, with TRBD1 identical over 7 bases. Looked up from germline, CDR1 is SNHLY and CDR2 is FYNNEI. V lost 6 bases and J lost 2; bases outside the gene matches: 9. CDR3 size: 15 residues. The CDR3 loop reads CASRVRQGVNTEAFF. CDR3 nucleotides: TGTGCCAGCAGGGTAAGACAGGGCGTAAACACTGAAGCTTTCTTT.

J is TRBJ2-1 and V is TRBV18, with D unresolved. Germline loops: CDR1 KGHSH, CDR2 LQKENI. V lost 4 bases and J 5 bases, leaving 9 bases between the germline ends. The CDR3 length is 13 residues. As DNA, the CDR3 is TGTGCCAGCTCACTACAGATTGACAATGAGCAGTTCTTC. Translating gives CASSLQIDNEQFF.

This clone was recorded a few times. The chain is built from TRBV6-1 and TRBJ1-5, with 7 bases lining up with TRBD1. This CDR3 contains 14 residues. Per germline, CDR1 MNHNS and CDR2 SASEGT. The trim removed 6 bases at V and 7 bases at J, leaving 9 bases unmatched. The CDR3 here is CASRRQGLLQPQHF. The DNA for the CDR3 is TGTGCCAGCAGGAGACAGGGTTTGTTACAGCCCCAGCATTTT.

The chain couples TRBV19 to TRBJ1-5, with 7 bases that match TRBD1. The V and J ends lost 6 bases and 0 bases, in that order; junction bases with no gene match: 5. Germline assignment: CDR1 LNHDA and CDR2 SQIVND (reference sequence). This CDR3 is built from 15 residues. The CDR3 DNA is TGTGCCAGTAGGCGGGACAGTTATAGCAATCAGCCCCAGCATTTT. This codes for CASRRDSYSNQPQHF.

The chain employs TRBV30 and TRBJ2-3, with TRBD2 identical over 7 bases. Germline V gives CDR1 GTSNPN, CDR2 SVGIG (reference sequence). This CDR3 comprises 15 residues. Trimming cost V 4 bases and J 0 bases; bases outside gene matches: 7. DNA of the CDR3: TGTGCCTGGACGGCTAGCGGCTTTAGCACAGATACGCAGTATTTT. Encoded protein: CAWTASGFSTDTQYF.

The chain recombines TRBV15 with TRBJ1-1; D gene ambiguous. Deletions cut 0 bases from V and 0 bases from J, with 14 bases between. The CDR3 runs to 17 residues. Germline loops: CDR1 LNHNV, CDR2 YYDKDF (reference sequence). For the CDR3, the DNA is TGTGCCACCAGCAGAGATCTAACCGGGAACATGAACACTGAAGCTTTCTTT. Translated: CATSRDLTGNMNTEAFF. Together with reference TRBV15 and TRBJ1-1, the CDR3 gives the full variable domain: DAMVIQNPRYQVTQFGKPVTLSCSQTLNHNVMYWYQQKSSQAPKLLFHYYDKDFNNEADTPDNFQSRRPNTSFCFLDIRSPGLGDTAMYLCATSRDLTGNMNTEAFFGQGTRLTVV.

The gene calls are TRBV6-6 and TRBJ2-3, with 12 bases that match TRBD2. V lost 4 bases to trimming and J lost 2 bases; unmatched junction nucleotides: 4. Per germline, CDR1 MNHNY and CDR2 SVGAGI (reference sequence). The CDR3 is 16 amino acids. The CDR3 nucleotides are TGTGCCAGCAGTTTCGGACTAGCGGGGTCCACAGATACGCAGTATTTT. Amino acids: CASSFGLAGSTDTQYF.

This chain connects TRBV5-6 to TRBJ1-1; perhaps TRBD1 as D (5 bases). The V and J ends lost 6 bases and 10 bases respectively, with 19 bases between them. The CDR3 runs 13 residues. Looked up from germline, CDR1 is SGHDT and CDR2 is YYEEEE. The chain's CDR3 is CASTRDSSSSAFF. CDR3 coding DNA: TGTGCCAGCACCAGAGACAGCTCGTCATCAGCTTTCTTT.

A few counts support this clone. The chain has TRBV11-2 and TRBJ2-1; TRBD1 or TRBD2 may be the D gene (6 bases each). This CDR3 contains 15 residues. V lost 7 bases to trimming and J lost 7 bases, with 20 bases between them. The germline CDR1 and CDR2 sequences are SGHAT and FQNNGV. CDR3 loop: CASTLMRGAGNEQFF. The CDR3 DNA reads as TGTGCCAGCACCCTTATGAGGGGGGCGGGTAATGAGCAGTTCTTC. Based on the CDR3 plus reference TRBV11-2 and TRBJ2-1, the full variable domain is EAGVAQSPRYKIIEKRQSVAFWCNPISGHATLYWYQQILGQGPKLLIQFQNNGVVDDSQLPKDRFSAERLKGVDSTLKIQPAKLEDSAVYLCASTLMRGAGNEQFFGPGTRLTVL.

V usage is TRBV7-9 and J usage is TRBJ2-5; 7 nucleotides agree with TRBD1. Trimming removed 1 base from V and 0 bases from J; junction bases left unmatched: 2. The germline V gene has CDR1 SEHNR and CDR2 FQNEAQ (reference sequence). The CDR3 contains 15 residues. The DNA of the CDR3 is TGTGCCAGCAGCTTAGGGACAGGTAACCAAGAGACCCAGTACTTC. This encodes CASSLGTGNQETQYF.

The rearrangement links TRBV18 to TRBJ1-3; TRBD1 might be the D (5 bases). The germline V and J ends were trimmed by 2 bases and 0 bases, with 14 bases remaining between them. The CDR3 length is 17 residues. From germline, CDR1 is KGHSH and CDR2 LQKENI. This chain's CDR3 is CASSPTGQYSSGNTIYF. DNA for the CDR3: TGTGCCAGCTCACCAACAGGCCAGTATTCCTCTGGAAACACCATATATTTT.

This sequence joins TRBV6-6 and TRBJ1-3, with D unclear. This CDR3 contains 14 residues. Trimming cost V 8 bases and J 1 base, with 12 bases left between them. Germline V gene lookup returns CDR1 MNHNY and CDR2 SVGAGI (reference sequence). CDR3 coding DNA: TGTGCCAGCGGGGTTTCGGGGTCTGGAAACACCATATATTTT. The encoded protein is CASGVSGSGNTIYF.

The chain recombines TRBV10-2 with TRBJ2-3, with 7 bases identical to TRBD1. V shed 2 bases and J 5 bases; nucleotides not matched to a gene: 7. Germline values: CDR1 WSHSY, CDR2 SAAADI. The length of the CDR3 is 15 residues. The CDR3 sequence: CASSEIAGGRDTQYF. CDR3 nucleotides: TGCGCCAGCAGTGAGATAGCAGGGGGAAGAGATACGCAGTATTTT.

The gene calls are TRBV7-2 and TRBJ2-1; D unresolved. V lost 5 bases and J 9 bases, leaving 17 bases between the germline ends. This CDR3 comprises 14 residues. Germline loops: CDR1 SGHTA, CDR2 FQGNSA. The CDR3 nucleotides are TGTGCCAGCAGCCTTAATGGCTATTTGGGTGAGCAGTTCTTC. It yields the protein CASSLNGYLGEQFF.

This chain uses TRBV6-6 with TRBJ1-2; no firm D call. The CDR3 sequence is 13 residues long. V gave up 2 bases and J gave up 3 bases, with 7 bases separating them. CDR1 is MNHNY and CDR2 is SVGAGI in the germline V gene (reference sequence). The CDR3 spells CASSYGTDYGYTF. The DNA of the CDR3 is TGTGCCAGCAGTTACGGCACAGACTATGGCTACACCTTC.

V gene TRBV27 combines with J gene TRBJ2-3; TRBD2 matches 9 bases. Unmatched junction bases numbered 14, after V lost 8 bases and J lost 5 bases. CDR3 length equals 16 residues. From germline, CDR1 is MNHEY and CDR2 SMNVEV (reference sequence). CDR3 amino acids: CASWRRVAGVEDTQYF. CDR3 coding DNA: TGTGCCAGCTGGCGGCGGGTAGCGGGAGTGGAAGATACGCAGTATTTT.

This chain links TRBV11-2 with TRBJ2-7, with TRBD1 matching over 7 bases. Germline lookup yields CDR1 SGHAT and CDR2 FQNNGV. The CDR3 covers 16 residues. Trimming at V came to 4 bases and at J to 2 bases, leaving 11 bases not matched to a gene. Here the CDR3 DNA reads TGTGCCAGCAGCTCCCCCTTGGGGGACAGACCCTACGAGCAGTACTTC. Protein product: CASSSPLGDRPYEQYF.

The V call is TRBV12-5, the J call TRBJ2-7, with 9 bases that match TRBD1. The CDR3 sequence is 14 residues long. The germline gives CDR1 LGHNT, CDR2 FRNRAP. Unmatched junction bases numbered 6, after V lost 6 bases and J lost 3 bases. CDR3 in DNA: TGTGCTAGTGGGTCCGACAGGGGGGGCTACGAGCAGTACTTC. It translates to CASGSDRGGYEQYF.

This chain joins TRBV7-2 and TRBJ2-1; D unresolved. The ends were cut back, 5 bases at V and 10 bases at J, with 15 bases in the middle. CDR1 is SGHTA, CDR2 FQGNSA, per germline. The CDR3 contains 13 residues. The CDR3 coding sequence is TGTGCCAGCAGCCCCTTAGGTAACCTCGAGCAGTTCTTC. This sequence encodes CASSPLGNLEQFF.

The V gene is TRBV11-2, the J gene TRBJ1-1; no clear D. The CDR3 totals 13 residues. Trimming shortened V by 8 bases and J by 4 bases, and 14 bases separated the two germline ends. Per the germline V gene, CDR1 is SGHAT and CDR2 is FQNNGV. The CDR3 loop reads CASGPRGSTEAFF. The DNA of the CDR3 is TGTGCCAGCGGCCCACGAGGGAGCACTGAAGCTTTCTTT.

This clone was detected only once. This chain joins TRBV19 and TRBJ1-5; D gene uncertain. CDR3 length: 14 residues. Trimming left V 5 bases short and J 0 bases short, with 8 bases between. Germline CDR1 is LNHDA and CDR2 is SQIVND (reference sequence). The CDR3, as DNA: TGTGCCAGTAGTGTGGACGGTAGCAATCAGCCCCAGCATTTT. It yields the protein CASSVDGSNQPQHF. The full variable domain, rest sourced from reference TRBV19 and TRBJ1-5, is DGGITQSPKYLFRKEGQNVTLSCEQNLNHDAMYWYRQDPGQGLRLIYYSQIVNDFQKGDIAEGYSVSREKKESFPLTVTSAQKNPTAFYLCASSVDGSNQPQHFGDGTRLSIL.

The CDR3 DNA reads TGTGCCTGGAAAAGATCCCTGAACACTGAAGCTTTCTTT. Encoded protein: CAWKRSLNTEAFF. This rearrangement joins TRBV30 to TRBJ1-1; D not certain. With 4 bases removed from V and 0 bases from J, the gap between germline ends came to 9 bases. The CDR3 extends over 13 amino acids. Per the germline V gene, CDR1 is GTSNPN and CDR2 is SVGIG (reference sequence).

The rearrangement joins TRBV30 to TRBJ1-4; D call uncertain. CDR3 length: 13 amino acids. V was clipped by 1 base and J by 7 bases, with 10 bases between them. Germline V gives CDR1 GTSNPN, CDR2 SVGIG (reference sequence). DNA of the CDR3: TGTGCCTGGAGTGCAATGGGTAGTGAAAAACTGTTTTTT. Amino acids: CAWSAMGSEKLFF.

This clone has a single count. The chain employs TRBV11-3 and TRBJ1-1, with 8 bases lining up with TRBD1. The CDR3 extends over 15 amino acids. The V gene's germline CDR1 is SGHNT and CDR2 YENEEA. After removal of 4 bases from V and 1 base from J, the junction contained 5 bases not matched to a gene. In DNA form, the CDR3 reads TGTGCCAGCAGCTCAGGACAGGGAGGGAACACTGAAGCTTTCTTT. This gives the protein CASSSGQGGNTEAFF. The full variable domain, with the rest looked up from reference TRBV11-3 and TRBJ1-1, is EAGVVQSPRYKIIEKKQPVAFWCNPISGHNTLYWYLQNLGQGPELLIRYENEEAVDDSQLPKDRFSAERLKGVDSTLKIQPAELGDSAVYLCASSSGQGGNTEAFFGQGTRLTVV.